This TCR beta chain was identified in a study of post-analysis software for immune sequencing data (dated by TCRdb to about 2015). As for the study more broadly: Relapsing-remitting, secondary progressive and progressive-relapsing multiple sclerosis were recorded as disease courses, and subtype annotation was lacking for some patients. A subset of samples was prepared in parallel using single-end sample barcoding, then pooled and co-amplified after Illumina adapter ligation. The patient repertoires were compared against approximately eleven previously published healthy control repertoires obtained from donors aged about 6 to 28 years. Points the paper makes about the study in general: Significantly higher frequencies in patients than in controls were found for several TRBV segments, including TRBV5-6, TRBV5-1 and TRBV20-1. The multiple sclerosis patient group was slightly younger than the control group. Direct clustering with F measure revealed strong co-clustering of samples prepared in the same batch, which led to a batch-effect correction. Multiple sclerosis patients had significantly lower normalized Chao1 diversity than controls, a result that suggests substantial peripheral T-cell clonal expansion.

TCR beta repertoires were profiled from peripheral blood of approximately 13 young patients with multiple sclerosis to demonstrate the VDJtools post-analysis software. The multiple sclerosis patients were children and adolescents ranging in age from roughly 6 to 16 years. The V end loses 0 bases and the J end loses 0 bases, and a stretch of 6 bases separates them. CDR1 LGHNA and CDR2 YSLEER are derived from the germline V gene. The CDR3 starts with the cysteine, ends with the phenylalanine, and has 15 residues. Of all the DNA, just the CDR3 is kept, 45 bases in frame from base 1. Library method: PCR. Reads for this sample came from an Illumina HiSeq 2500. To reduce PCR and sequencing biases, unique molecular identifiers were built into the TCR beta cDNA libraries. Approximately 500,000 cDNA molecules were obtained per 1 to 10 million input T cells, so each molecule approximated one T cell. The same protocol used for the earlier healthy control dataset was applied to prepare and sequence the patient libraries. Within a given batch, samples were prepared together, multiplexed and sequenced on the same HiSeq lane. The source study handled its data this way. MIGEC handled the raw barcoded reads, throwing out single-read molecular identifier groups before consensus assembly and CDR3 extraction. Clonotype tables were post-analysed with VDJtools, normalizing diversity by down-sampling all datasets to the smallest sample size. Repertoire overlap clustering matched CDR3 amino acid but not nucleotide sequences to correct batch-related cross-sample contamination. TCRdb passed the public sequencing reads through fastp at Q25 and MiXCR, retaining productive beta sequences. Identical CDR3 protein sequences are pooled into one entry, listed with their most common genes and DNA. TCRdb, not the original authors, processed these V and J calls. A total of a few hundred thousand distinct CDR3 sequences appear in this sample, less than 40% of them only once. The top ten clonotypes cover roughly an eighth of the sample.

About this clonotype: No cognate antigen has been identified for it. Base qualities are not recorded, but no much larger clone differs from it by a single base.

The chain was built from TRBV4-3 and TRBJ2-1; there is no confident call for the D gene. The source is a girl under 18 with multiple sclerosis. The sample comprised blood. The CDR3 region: CASSQEADSYNEQFF. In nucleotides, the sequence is TGCGCCAGCAGCCAAGAGGCGGACTCCTACAATGAGCAGTTCTTC.